The text below deals with one T cell receptor beta chain. Antigen specificity is unknown. TCRdb's copy holds only in-frame clones and misses some; the assay was immunoSEQ multiplex PCR. The sample contains about 38,000 clones, 85% to 90% of which appear only once. This CDR3 is built from 17 residues. The germline V gene has CDR1 SNHLY and CDR2 FYNNEI. V shed 5 bases, J shed 4 bases, and the junction held 16 bases outside the gene matches. The sample comes from a study of OX40 agonist ivuxolimab in advanced cancers. Findings of the study overall: More expanded clones were seen, on average, in CD8+ T cells than in CD4+. Low normalized clonal expansion also occurred in some nonresponding patients. Antigen specificity of clonally expanded peripheral T cells was not established.

The V gene is TRBV2, the J gene TRBJ2-5, with TRBD1 matching 7 bases. Sequences were derived from CD4+ or CD8+ T cells sorted from blood, sampled in a trial of the OX40 agonist ivuxolimab. The sequence was collected from an adult with an advanced solid tumor such as melanoma, head and neck, liver or kidney cancer. This CDR3 is CASSRRTGQLVRETQYF. The CDR3 DNA is TGTGCCAGCAGTCGGCGCACGGGACAGTTGGTTCGAGAGACCCAGTACTTC.